This T cell receptor beta chain originates from a study of cytomegalovirus exposure and HLA in healthy donors. CDR1 is WNHNN and CDR2 is SYGVQD in the germline V gene (reference sequence). The CDR3 extends over 13 amino acids. With 2 bases removed from V and 0 bases from J, the gap between germline ends came to 5 bases. This clone was seen only once. Primers for the PCR totalled 60 Vbeta and 13 Jbeta. Sequencing used immunoSEQ multiplex PCR; TCRdb keeps in-frame clones, though not all of them. Of 200,000 or so clones listed, 65% to 85% are singletons. This clonotype was obtained from a man in his fifties or sixties in good health and CMV-seronegative. Source material: PBMCs. The chain carries TRBV10-1 and TRBJ2-7; D not certain. The CDR3 sequence: CASSEAHSYEQYF. In DNA, the CDR3 is TGCGCCAGCAGTGAGGCACACTCCTACGAGCAGTACTTC.